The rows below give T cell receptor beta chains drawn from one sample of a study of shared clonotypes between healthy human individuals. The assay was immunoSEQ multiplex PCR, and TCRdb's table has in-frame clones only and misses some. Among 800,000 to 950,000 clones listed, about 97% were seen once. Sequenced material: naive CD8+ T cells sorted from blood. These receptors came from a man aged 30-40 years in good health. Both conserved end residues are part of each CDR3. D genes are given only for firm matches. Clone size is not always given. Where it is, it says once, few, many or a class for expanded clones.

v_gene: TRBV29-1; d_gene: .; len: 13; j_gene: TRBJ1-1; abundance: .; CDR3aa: CSVREGLNTEAFF; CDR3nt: TGCAGCGTTCGTGAGGGACTGAATACTGAAGCTTTCTTT
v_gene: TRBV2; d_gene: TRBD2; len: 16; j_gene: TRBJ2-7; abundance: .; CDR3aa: CASSEGTSGRIYEQYF; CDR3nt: TGTGCCAGCAGTGAAGGAACTAGCGGGAGGATATACGAGCAGTACTTC
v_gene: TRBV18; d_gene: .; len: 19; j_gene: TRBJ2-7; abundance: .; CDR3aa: CASSPPHPDRARNGPEQYF; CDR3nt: TGTGCCAGCTCACCACCCCACCCCGATCGCGCGCGCAACGGTCCCGAGCAGTACTTC
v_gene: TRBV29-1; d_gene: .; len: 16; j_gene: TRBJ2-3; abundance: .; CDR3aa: CSVNLRDTSVSDTQYF; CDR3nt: TGCAGCGTTAATCTCCGGGACACATCCGTTTCAGATACGCAGTATTTT
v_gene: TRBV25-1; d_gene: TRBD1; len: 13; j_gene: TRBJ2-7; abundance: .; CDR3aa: CASSDRVVDEQYF; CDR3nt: TGTGCCAGCAGCGACAGGGTTGTAGACGAGCAGTACTTC
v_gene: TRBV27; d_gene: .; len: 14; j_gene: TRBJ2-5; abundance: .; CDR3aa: CASSFSRGEETQYF; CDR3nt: TGTGCCAGCAGTTTCAGCAGGGGAGAAGAGACCCAGTACTTC
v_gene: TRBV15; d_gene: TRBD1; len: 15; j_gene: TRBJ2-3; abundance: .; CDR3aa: CATSRKQGVTDTQYF; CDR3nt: TGTGCCACCAGCAGGAAACAGGGGGTCACAGATACGCAGTATTTT
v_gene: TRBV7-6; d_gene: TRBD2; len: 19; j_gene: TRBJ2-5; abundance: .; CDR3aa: CASSLLAPTSNINGETQYF; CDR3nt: TGTGCCAGCAGCTTATTGGCCCCGACTAGCAACATAAACGGAGAGACCCAGTACTTC
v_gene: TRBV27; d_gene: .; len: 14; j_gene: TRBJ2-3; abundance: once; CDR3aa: CASSFAGPTDTQYF; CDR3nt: TGTGCCAGCAGTTTCGCGGGTCCCACAGATACGCAGTATTTT
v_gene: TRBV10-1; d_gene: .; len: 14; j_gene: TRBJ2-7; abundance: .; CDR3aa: CASSDNREGYEQYF; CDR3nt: TGCGCCAGCAGTGACAACAGGGAGGGCTACGAGCAGTACTTC
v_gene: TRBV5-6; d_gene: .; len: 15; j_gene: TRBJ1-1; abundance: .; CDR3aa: CASSLPGKEDTEAFF; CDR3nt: TGTGCCAGCAGCTTGCCCGGGAAGGAGGACACTGAAGCTTTCTTT
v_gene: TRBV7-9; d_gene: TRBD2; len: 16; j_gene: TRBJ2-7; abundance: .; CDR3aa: CASSPRETSGRYEQYF; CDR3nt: TGTGCCAGCAGCCCTAGGGAGACTAGCGGGAGATACGAGCAGTACTTC
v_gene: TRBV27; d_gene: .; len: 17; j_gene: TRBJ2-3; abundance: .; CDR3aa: CASSLFRGARGTDTQYF; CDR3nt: TGTGCCAGCAGTTTATTTCGGGGGGCGCGGGGCACAGATACGCAGTATTTT
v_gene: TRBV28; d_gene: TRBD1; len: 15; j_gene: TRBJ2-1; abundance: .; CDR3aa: CATTIGQASYNEQFF; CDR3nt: TGTGCCACCACCATTGGACAGGCGTCCTACAATGAGCAGTTCTTC
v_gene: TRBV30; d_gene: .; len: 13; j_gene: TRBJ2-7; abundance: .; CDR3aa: CAWSVGSVYEQYF; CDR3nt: TGTGCCTGGAGTGTTGGAAGCGTATACGAGCAGTACTTC
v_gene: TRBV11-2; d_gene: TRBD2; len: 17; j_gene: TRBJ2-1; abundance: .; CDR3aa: CASSLSLPSGTGNEQFF; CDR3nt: TGTGCCAGCAGCTTAAGTCTCCCTAGCGGGACGGGCAATGAGCAGTTCTTC
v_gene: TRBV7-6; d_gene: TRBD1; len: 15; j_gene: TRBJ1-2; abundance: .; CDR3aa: CASSLGGTVKDGYTF; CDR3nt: TGTGCCAGCAGCTTAGGGGGGACAGTTAAGGATGGCTACACCTTC
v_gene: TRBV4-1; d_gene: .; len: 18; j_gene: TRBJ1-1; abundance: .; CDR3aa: CASSQTVPTSDLNTEAFF; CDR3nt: TGCGCCAGCAGCCAAACAGTTCCTACGAGTGACCTGAACACTGAAGCTTTCTTT
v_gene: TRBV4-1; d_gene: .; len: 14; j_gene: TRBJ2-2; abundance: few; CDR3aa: CASSQIQNTGELFF; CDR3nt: TGCGCCAGCAGCCAGATTCAGAACACCGGGGAGCTGTTTTTT
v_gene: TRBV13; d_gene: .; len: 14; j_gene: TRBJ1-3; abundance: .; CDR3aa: CASSSGASGNTIYF; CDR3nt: TGTGCCAGCAGTTCAGGGGCCTCTGGAAACACCATATATTTT
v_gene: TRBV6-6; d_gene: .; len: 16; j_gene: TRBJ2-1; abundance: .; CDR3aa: CASSYTSPTGSNEQFF; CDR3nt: TGTGCCAGCAGTTACACAAGCCCGACAGGCAGCAATGAGCAGTTCTTC
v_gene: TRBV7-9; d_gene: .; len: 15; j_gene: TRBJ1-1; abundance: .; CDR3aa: CASSPPAGWNTEAFF; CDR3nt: TGTGCCAGCAGCCCACCGGCAGGCTGGAACACTGAAGCTTTCTTT
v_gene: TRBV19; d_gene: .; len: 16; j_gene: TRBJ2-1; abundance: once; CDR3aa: CASSIDTTSSYNEQFF; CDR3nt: TGTGCCAGTAGTATAGACACAACTAGCTCCTACAATGAGCAGTTCTTC
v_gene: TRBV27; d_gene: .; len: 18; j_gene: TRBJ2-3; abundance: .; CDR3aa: CASSLFFAPEVRTDTQYF; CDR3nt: TGTGCCAGCAGTTTATTTTTTGCCCCAGAGGTTCGCACAGATACGCAGTATTTT
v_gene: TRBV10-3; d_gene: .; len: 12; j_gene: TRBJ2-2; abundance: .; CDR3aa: CAIQVTTGELFF; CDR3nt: TGTGCCATCCAAGTAACCACCGGGGAGCTGTTTTTT
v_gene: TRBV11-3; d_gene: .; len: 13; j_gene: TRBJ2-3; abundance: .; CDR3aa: CASSLDLADTQYF; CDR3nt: TGTGCCAGCAGCTTGGATCTAGCAGATACGCAGTATTTT
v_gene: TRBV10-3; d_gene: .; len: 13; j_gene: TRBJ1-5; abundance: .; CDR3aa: CAAAGDSNQPQHF; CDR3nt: TGTGCCGCCGCAGGGGATAGCAATCAGCCCCAGCATTTT
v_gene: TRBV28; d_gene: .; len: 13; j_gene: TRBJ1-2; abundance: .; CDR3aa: CASISGSRYGYTF; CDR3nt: TGTGCCAGCATAAGCGGGTCTCGATATGGCTACACCTTC
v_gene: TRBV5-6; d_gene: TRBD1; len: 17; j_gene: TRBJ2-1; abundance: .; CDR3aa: CASSNIRTGATGNEQFF; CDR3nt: TGTGCCAGCAGCAACATTAGGACAGGGGCCACAGGGAATGAGCAGTTCTTC
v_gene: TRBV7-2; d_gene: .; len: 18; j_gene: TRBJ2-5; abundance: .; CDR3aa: CASSLMDFVSLGQETQYF; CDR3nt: TGTGCCAGCAGCTTAATGGACTTCGTCTCTTTGGGACAAGAGACCCAGTACTTC
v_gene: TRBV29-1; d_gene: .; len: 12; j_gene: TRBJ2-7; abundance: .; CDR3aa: CSVGGGTYEQYF; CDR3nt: TGCAGCGTTGGAGGGGGAACCTACGAGCAGTACTTC
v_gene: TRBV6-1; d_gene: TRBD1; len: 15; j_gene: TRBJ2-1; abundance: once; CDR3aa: CASIAWGQGPYEQFF; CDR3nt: TGTGCCAGCATTGCTTGGGGACAGGGACCTTATGAGCAGTTCTTC
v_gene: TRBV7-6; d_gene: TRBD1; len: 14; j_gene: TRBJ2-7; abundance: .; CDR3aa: CASRPTGTGNEQYF; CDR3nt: TGTGCCAGCCGACCCACCGGGACAGGGAACGAGCAGTACTTC